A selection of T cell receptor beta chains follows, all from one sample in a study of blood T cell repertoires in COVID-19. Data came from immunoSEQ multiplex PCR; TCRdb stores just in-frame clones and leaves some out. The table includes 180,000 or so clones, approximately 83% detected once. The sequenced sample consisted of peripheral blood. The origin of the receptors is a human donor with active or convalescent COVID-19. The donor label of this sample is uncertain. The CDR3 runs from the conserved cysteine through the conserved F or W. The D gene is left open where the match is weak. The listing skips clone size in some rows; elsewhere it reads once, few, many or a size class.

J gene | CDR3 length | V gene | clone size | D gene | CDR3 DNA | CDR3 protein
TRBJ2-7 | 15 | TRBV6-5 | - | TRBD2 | TGTGCCAGCAGGGGGAGCGGGAGGGCAAGCTACGAGCAGTACTTC | CASRGSGRASYEQYF
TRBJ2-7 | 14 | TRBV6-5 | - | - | TGTGCCAGCAGTTATTACGGGGGAGCCTACGAGCAGTACTTC | CASSYYGGAYEQYF
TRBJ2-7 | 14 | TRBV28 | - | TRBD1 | TGTGCCAGCGCCGAGACAGGGGAAGTCCACGAGCAGTACTTC | CASAETGEVHEQYF
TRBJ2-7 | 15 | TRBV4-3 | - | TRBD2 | TGCGCCAGCAGCCAAGGGGGACTAGGGGACTACGAGCAGTACTTC | CASSQGGLGDYEQYF
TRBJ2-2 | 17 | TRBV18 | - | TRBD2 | TGTGCCAGCTCACCAGGCAAGGTAGCGGGAGGCACCGGGGAGCTGTTTTTT | CASSPGKVAGGTGELFF
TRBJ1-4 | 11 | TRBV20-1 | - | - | TGCAGTGCTTGGGCGTCTGAAAAACTGTTTTTT | CSAWASEKLFF
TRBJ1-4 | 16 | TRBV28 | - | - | TGTGCCAGCAGTGCCGTCCCCGCAGTCCTTAATGAAAAACTGTTTTTT | CASSAVPAVLNEKLFF
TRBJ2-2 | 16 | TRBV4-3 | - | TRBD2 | TGCGCCAGCAGCCAAGGACTAGCGGAAACAACCGGGGAGCTGTTTTTT | CASSQGLAETTGELFF
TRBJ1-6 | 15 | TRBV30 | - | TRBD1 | TGTGCCTGGAGTTCTACCGGGACAGGGGGCTCACCCCTCCACTTT | CAWSSTGTGGSPLHF
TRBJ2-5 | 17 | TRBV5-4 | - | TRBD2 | TGTGCCAGCAGCCGTGGACTAGCGGGGGGAGGGGGAGAGACCCAGTACTTC | CASSRGLAGGGGETQYF
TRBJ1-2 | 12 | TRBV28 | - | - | TGTGCCAGCAGTTTACGAGGGTATGGCTACACCTTC | CASSLRGYGYTF
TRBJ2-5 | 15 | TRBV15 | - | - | TGTGCCACCAGCAGGGGTGGGGCGGACCAAGAGACCCAGTACTTC | CATSRGGADQETQYF
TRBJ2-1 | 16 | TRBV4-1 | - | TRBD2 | TGCGCCAGCAGCCAAGTCAGACTAGCTATTTACAATGAGCAGTTCTTC | CASSQVRLAIYNEQFF
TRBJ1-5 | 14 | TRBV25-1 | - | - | TGTGCCAGCAGTGGAGGGGGGAGGGGGCAGCCCCAGCATTTT | CASSGGGRGQPQHF
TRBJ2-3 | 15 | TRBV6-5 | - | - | TGTGCCAGCAGTTACTCTATCCAGGGGTCAGATACGCAGTATTTT | CASSYSIQGSDTQYF
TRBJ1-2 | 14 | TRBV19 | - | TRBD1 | TGTGCCAGTAGTACTTGGGGGACAGCCTATGGCTACACCTTC | CASSTWGTAYGYTF
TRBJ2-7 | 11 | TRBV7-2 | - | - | TGTGCCAGCAGCTCTGCCTACGAGCAGTACTTC | CASSSAYEQYF
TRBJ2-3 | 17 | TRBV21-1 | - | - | TGTGCCAGCAGCAGACTCCTTCCACTAGTGCGCACAGATACGCAGTATTTT | CASSRLLPLVRTDTQYF
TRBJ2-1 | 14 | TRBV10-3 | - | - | TGTGCCCTACAACGCGACAGCTCTGGCAATGAGCAGTTCTTC | CALQRDSSGNEQFF
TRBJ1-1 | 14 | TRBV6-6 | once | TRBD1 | TGTGCCAGCAGTCCCCCGGGACAGGGGACTGAAGCTTTCTTT | CASSPPGQGTEAFF
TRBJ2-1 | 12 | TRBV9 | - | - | TGTGCCAGCAGCCTCCCCGGACACGAGCAGTTCTTC | CASSLPGHEQFF
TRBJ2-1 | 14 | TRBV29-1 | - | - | TGCAGCGTTGCGTCGGCAGGGCTAGGGAATGAGCAGTTCTTC | CSVASAGLGNEQFF
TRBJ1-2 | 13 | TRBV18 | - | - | TGTGCCAGCTCCCCGGGGGGAGGCTATGGCTACACCTTC | CASSPGGGYGYTF
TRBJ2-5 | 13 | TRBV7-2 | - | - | TGTGCCAGCAGCTCGGACTTAACAGAGACCCAGTACTTC | CASSSDLTETQYF
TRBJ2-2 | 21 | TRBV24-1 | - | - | TGTGCCACCAGTGATCCAACAGGGGGTCGTCGGCGGGAGGGCCTCTCCGGGGAGCTGTTTTTT | CATSDPTGGRRREGLSGELFF
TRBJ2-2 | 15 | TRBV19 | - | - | TGTGCCAGTAGTATACCGGGGTTGAGCACCGGGGAGCTGTTTTTT | CASSIPGLSTGELFF
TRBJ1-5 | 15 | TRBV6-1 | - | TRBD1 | TGTGCCAGCAGTGAAACCAGACAGGGAAATCAGCCCCAGCATTTT | CASSETRQGNQPQHF
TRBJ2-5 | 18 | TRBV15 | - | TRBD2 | TGTGCCACCAGCAGATTTGGGACTAGCGGGGGTTCTCAAGAGACCCAGTACTTC | CATSRFGTSGGSQETQYF
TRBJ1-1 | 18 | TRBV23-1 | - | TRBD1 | TGCGCCAGCGGGCAAAGCAGGACAGGCCTGGCGACGGACACTGAAGCTTTCTTT | CASGQSRTGLATDTEAFF
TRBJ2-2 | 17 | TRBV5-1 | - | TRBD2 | TGCGCCAGCAGCTTGGCCGGCGGACTAGCGAGCACCGGGGAGCTGTTTTTT | CASSLAGGLASTGELFF
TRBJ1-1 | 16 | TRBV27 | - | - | TGTGCCAGCAGTTTTCATCCAAAGCGCGGTAGCACTGAAGCTTTCTTT | CASSFHPKRGSTEAFF